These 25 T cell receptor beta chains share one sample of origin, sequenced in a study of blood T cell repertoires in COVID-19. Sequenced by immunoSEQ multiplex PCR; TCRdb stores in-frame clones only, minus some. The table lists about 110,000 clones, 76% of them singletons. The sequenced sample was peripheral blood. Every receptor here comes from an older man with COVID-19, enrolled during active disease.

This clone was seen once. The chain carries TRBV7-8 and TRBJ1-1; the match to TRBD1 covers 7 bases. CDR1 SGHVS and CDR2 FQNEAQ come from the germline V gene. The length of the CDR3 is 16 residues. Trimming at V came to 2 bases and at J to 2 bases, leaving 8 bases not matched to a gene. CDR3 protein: CASSLMVAGGNTEAFF. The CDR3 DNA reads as TGTGCCAGCAGCTTAATGGTGGCAGGGGGTAACACTGAAGCTTTCTTT.

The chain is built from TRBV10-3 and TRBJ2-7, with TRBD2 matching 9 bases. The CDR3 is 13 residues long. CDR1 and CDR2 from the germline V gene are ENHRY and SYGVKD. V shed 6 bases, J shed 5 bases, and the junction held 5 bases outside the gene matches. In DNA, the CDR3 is TGTGCCATCAGGGGGGCTAGCGGGAACGAGCAGTACTTC. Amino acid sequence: CAIRGASGNEQYF.

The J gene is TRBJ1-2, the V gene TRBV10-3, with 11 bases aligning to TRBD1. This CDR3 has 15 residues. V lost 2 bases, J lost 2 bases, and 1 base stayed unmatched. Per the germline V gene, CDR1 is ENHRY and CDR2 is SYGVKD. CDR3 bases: TGTGCCATCAGTGAGGGGGACAGGGGGAACTATGGCTACACCTTC. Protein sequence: CAISEGDRGNYGYTF.

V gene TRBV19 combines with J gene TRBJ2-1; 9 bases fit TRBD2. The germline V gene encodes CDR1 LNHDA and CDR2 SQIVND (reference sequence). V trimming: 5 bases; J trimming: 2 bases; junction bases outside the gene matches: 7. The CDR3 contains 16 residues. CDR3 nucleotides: TGTGCCAGTAGTTTCCTGGGCGGGAGGGCCTACAATGAGCAGTTCTTC. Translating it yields CASSFLGGRAYNEQFF. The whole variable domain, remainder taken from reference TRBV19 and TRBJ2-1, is DGGITQSPKYLFRKEGQNVTLSCEQNLNHDAMYWYRQDPGQGLRLIYYSQIVNDFQKGDIAEGYSVSREKKESFPLTVTSAQKNPTAFYLCASSFLGGRAYNEQFFGPGTRLTVL.

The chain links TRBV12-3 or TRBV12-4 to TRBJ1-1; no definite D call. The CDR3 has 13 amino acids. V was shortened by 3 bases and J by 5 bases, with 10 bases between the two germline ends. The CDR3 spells CASSLAGGTEAFF. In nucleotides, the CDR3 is TGTGCCAGCAGTTTGGCTGGTGGTACTGAAGCTTTCTTT.

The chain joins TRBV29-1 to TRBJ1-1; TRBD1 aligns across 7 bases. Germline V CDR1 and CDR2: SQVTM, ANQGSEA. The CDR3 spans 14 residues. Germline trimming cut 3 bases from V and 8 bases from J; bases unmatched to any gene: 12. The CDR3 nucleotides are TGCAGCGTTGAGGGGCTCGTAAGCAGGGGGGAAGCTTTCTTT. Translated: CSVEGLVSRGEAFF.

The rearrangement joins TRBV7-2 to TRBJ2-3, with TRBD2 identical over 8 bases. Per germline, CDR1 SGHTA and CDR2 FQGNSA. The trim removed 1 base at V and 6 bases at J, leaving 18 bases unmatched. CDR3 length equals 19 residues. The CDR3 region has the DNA TGTGCCAGCAGCTTAGTAGGAGGGTATGGGCCTAGCGGGTTGGATACGCAGTATTTT. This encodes CASSLVGGYGPSGLDTQYF.

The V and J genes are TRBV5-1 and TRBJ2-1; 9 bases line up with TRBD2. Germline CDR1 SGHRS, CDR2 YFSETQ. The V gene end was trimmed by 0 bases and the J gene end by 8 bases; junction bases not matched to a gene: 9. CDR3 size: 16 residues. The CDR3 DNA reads TGCGCCAGCAGCTTGGGGATTAGCGGGAGCATCGATGAGCAGTTCTTC. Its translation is CASSLGISGSIDEQFF.

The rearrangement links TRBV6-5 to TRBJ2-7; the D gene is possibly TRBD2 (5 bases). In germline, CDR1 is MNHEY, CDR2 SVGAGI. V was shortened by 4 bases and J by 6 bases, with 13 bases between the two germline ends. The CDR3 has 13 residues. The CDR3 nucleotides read TGTGCCAGCAGTTCCTTCTGGAGGAGCGAGCAGTACTTC. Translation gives CASSSFWRSEQYF.

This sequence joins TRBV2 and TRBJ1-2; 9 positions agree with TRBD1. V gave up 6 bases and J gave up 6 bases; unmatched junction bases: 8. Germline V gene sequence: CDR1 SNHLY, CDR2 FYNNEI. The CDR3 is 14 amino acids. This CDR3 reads CASRSQGQGDGYTF. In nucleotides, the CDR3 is TGTGCCAGCAGGTCCCAGGGACAGGGTGATGGCTACACCTTC.

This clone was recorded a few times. CDR3 bases: TGTGCCACCAGTGCTGACGGCGGTAAAGCTTTCTTT. This sequence encodes CATSADGGKAFF. The V call is TRBV24-1, the J call TRBJ1-1; D unresolved. CDR1 is KGHDR, CDR2 SFDVKD, per germline. The CDR3 is 12 residues long. V was pared by 5 bases and J by 9 bases, with 12 bases between.

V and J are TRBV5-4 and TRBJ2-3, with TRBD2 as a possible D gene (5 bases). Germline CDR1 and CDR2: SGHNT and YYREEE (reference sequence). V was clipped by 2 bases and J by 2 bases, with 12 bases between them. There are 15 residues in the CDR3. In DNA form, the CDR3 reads TGTGCCAGCAGCTTAGGAGGACGTCTCACAGATACGCAGTATTTT. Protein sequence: CASSLGGRLTDTQYF.

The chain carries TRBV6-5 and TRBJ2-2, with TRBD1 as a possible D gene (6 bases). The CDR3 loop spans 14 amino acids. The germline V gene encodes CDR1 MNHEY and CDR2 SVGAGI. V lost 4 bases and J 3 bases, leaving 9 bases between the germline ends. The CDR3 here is CASSWTADTGELFF. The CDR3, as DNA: TGTGCCAGCAGTTGGACAGCGGACACCGGGGAGCTGTTTTTT.

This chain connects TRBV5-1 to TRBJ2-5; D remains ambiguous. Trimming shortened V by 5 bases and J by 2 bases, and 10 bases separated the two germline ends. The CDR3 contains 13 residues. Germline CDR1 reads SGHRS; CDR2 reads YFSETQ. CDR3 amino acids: CASRWQSQETQYF. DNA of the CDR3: TGCGCCAGCAGGTGGCAGTCTCAAGAGACCCAGTACTTC.

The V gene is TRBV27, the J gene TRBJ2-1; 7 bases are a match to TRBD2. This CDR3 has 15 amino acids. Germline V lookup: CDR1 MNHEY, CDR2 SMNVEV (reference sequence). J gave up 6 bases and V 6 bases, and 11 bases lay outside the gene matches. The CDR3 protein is CASSPFGRERNEQFF. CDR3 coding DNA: TGTGCCAGCAGCCCCTTTGGGAGGGAACGCAATGAGCAGTTCTTC.

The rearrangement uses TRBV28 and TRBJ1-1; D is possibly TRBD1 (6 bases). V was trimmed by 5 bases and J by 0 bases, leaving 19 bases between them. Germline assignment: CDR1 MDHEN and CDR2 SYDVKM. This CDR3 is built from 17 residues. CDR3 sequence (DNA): TGTGCCAGCAGTCTGGTACAGGGTTTAGATATGAACACTGAAGCTTTCTTT. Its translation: CASSLVQGLDMNTEAFF.

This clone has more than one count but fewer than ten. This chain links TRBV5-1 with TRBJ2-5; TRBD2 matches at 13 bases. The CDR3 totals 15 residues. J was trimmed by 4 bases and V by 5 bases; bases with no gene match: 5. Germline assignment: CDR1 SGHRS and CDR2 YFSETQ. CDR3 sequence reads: CASRTGTSGIETQYF. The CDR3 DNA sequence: TGCGCCAGCAGGACCGGGACTAGCGGGATAGAGACCCAGTACTTC.

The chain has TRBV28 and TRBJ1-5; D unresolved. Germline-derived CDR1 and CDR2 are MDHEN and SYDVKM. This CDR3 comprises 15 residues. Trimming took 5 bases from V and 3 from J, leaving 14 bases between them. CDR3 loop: CASSPPPGNNQPQHF. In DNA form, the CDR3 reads TGTGCCAGCAGTCCCCCCCCAGGAAACAATCAGCCCCAGCATTTT. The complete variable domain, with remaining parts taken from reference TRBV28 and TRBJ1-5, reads DVKVTQSSRYLVKRTGEKVFLECVQDMDHENMFWYRQDPGLGLRLIYFSYDVKMKEKGDIPEGYSVSREKKERFSLILESASTNQTSMYLCASSPPPGNNQPQHFGDGTRLSIL.

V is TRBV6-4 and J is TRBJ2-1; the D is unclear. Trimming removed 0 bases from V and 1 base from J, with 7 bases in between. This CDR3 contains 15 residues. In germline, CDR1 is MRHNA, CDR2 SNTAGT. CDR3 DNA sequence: TGTGCCAGCAGTGACTCTGCAGAATCCTACAATGAGCAGTTCTTC. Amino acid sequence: CASSDSAESYNEQFF.

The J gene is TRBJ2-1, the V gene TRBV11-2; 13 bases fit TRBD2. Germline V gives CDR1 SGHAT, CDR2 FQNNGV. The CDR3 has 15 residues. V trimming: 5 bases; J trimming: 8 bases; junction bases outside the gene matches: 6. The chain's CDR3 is CASSHGLAGVDEQFF. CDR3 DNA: TGTGCCAGCAGCCATGGACTAGCGGGAGTCGATGAGCAGTTCTTC.

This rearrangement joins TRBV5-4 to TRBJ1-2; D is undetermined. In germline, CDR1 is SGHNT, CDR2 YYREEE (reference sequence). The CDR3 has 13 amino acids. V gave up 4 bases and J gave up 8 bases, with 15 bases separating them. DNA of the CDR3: TGTGCCAGCAGCGCGCAGAGGTCCCGGGGCTACACCTTC. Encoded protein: CASSAQRSRGYTF.

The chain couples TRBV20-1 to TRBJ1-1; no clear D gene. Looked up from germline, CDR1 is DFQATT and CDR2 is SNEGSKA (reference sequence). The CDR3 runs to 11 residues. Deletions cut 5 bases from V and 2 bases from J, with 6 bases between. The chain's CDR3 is CSALGNTEAFF. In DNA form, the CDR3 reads TGCAGTGCTCTGGGCAACACTGAAGCTTTCTTT.

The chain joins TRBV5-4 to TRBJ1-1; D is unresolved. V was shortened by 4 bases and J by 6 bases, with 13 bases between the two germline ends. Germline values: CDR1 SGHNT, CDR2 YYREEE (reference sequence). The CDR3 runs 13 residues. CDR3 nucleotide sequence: TGTGCCAGCAGCGGGAGGGTTTTCGCTGAAGCTTTCTTT. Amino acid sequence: CASSGRVFAEAFF.

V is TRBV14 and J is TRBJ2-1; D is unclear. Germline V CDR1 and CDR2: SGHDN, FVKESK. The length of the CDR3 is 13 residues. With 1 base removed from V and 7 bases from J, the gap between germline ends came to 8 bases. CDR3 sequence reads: CASSQGARNEQFF. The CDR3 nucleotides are TGTGCCAGCAGCCAAGGGGCCCGAAATGAGCAGTTCTTC.

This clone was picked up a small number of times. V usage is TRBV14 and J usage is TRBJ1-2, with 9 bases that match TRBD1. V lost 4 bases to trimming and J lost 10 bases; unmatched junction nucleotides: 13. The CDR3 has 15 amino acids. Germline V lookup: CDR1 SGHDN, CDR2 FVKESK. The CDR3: CASSPLGQGMGIYTF. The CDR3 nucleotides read TGTGCCAGCAGCCCACTTGGACAGGGGATGGGGATCTACACCTTC.